Below are 3 T cell receptor beta chains sequenced from a single sample in a study of blood T cell repertoires in COVID-19. Sequencing was performed with immunoSEQ multiplex PCR; in TCRdb, only in-frame clones are kept and a portion is missing. The sample consists of about 420,000 clones, roughly 90% of them appearing once. Sequenced material: peripheral blood. These TCRs come from a man aged 18 to 35 with COVID-19, enrolled during active disease.

Concerning this clone: Other DNA sequences in this sample translate to the same CDR3. This chain links TRBV5-1 with TRBJ1-1; the D gene is possibly TRBD1 (5 bases). CDR3 length: 13 amino acids. Trimming removed 5 bases at V and 5 bases at J, with 13 bases between. CDR1 SGHRS and CDR2 YFSETQ come from the germline V gene. The CDR3 loop reads CASSLSGGTEAFF. The CDR3 DNA sequence: TGCGCCAGCAGTCTATCGGGGGGAACTGAAGCTTTCTTT.

The chain carries TRBV12-3 or TRBV12-4 and TRBJ1-3; a weak D match, TRBD1 (6 bases). The V and J ends lost 6 bases and 8 bases respectively, with 14 bases between them. The CDR3 sequence is 13 residues long. CDR3 coding DNA: TGTGCCAGCAGCCAGGGGCCCGGGGACACCATATATTTT. It codes for CASSQGPGDTIYF.

The rearrangement joins TRBV5-4 to TRBJ2-6; no clear D gene. The germline CDR1 and CDR2 sequences are SGHNT and YYREEE (reference sequence). The length of the CDR3 is 14 residues. V lost 4 bases to trimming and J lost 2 bases, with 7 bases between them. CDR3 amino acids: CASSPGPGANVLTF. CDR3 nucleotides: TGTGCCAGCAGCCCAGGCCCTGGGGCCAACGTCCTGACTTTC. Looking up the rest from reference TRBV5-4 and TRBJ2-6 gives the full variable domain: ETGVTQSPTHLIKTRGQQVTLRCSSQSGHNTVSWYQQALGQGPQFIFQYYREEENGRGNFPPRFSGLQFPNYSSELNVNALELDDSALYLCASSPGPGANVLTFGAGSRLTVL.